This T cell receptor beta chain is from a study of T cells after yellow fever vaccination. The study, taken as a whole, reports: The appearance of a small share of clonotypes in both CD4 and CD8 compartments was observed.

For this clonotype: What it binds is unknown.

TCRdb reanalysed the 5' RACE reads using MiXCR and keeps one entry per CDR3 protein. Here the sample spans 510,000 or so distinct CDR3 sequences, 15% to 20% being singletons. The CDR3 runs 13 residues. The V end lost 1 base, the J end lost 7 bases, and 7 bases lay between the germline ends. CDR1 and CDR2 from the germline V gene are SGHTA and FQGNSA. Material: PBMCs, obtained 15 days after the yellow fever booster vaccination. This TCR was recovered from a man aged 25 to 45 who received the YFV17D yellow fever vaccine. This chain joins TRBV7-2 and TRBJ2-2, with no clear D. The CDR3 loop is CASSLGPGGELFF. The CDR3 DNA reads TGTGCCAGCAGCTTAGGGCCCGGCGGGGAGCTGTTTTTT.